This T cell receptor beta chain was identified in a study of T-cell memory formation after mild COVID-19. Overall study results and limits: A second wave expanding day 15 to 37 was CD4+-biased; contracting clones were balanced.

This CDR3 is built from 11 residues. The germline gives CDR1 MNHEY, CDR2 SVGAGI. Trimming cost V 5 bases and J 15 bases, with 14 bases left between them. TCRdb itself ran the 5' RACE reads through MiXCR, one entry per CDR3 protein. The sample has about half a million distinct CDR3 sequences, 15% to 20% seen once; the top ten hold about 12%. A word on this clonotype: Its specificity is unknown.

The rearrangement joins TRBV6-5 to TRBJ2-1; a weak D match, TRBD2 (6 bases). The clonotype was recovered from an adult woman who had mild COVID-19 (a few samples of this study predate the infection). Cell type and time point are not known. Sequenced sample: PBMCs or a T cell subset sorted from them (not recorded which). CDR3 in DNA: TGTGCCAGCAGTCCTGGACTAAGGCTGTTCTTC. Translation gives CASSPGLRLFF.